Each of the 26 T cell receptor beta chains below was sequenced from the same sample in a study of blood T cell repertoires in COVID-19. Measured with immunoSEQ multiplex PCR; TCRdb has only the in-frame clones, and not every one. The sample lists tens of thousands of clones; roughly 72% were seen once. The specimen sequenced was peripheral blood. These receptor sequences come from a man in his 60s with COVID-19, enrolled during active disease.

This rearrangement joins TRBV11-3 to TRBJ1-1; TRBD1 agrees at 9 bases. V was pared by 4 bases and J by 5 bases, with 5 bases of the junction left unmatched. Germline V gene lookup returns CDR1 SGHNT and CDR2 YENEEA. This CDR3 has 14 amino acids. The chain's CDR3 is CASSSGQGTTEAFF. DNA of the CDR3: TGTGCCAGCAGCTCCGGACAGGGGACGACTGAAGCTTTCTTT.

The chain couples TRBV2 to TRBJ1-1, with D hard to call. The V gene lost 5 bases and the J gene lost 1 base, with 8 bases spanning the gap. The CDR3 runs to 13 residues. Germline loops: CDR1 SNHLY, CDR2 FYNNEI. DNA of the CDR3: TGTGCCAGCAGTACAGCAGAGAACACTGAAGCTTTCTTT. Translation gives CASSTAENTEAFF. Full variable domain (rest looked up from reference TRBV2 and TRBJ1-1): EPEVTQTPSHQVTQMGQEVILRCVPISNHLYFYWYRQILGQKVEFLVSFYNNEISEKSEIFDDQFSVERPDGSNFTLKIRSTKLEDSAMYFCASSTAENTEAFFGQGTRLTVV.

The chain has TRBV13 and TRBJ2-1; D call uncertain. The V end lost 2 bases, the J end lost 6 bases, and 8 bases lay between the germline ends. CDR1 is PRHDT and CDR2 is FYEKMQ in the germline V gene (reference sequence). The CDR3 is 13 residues long. The CDR3 reads CASSLTLVNEQFF. As DNA, the CDR3 is TGTGCCAGCAGCTTAACGCTAGTCAATGAGCAGTTCTTC. Complete variable domain (other parts from reference TRBV13 and TRBJ2-1): AAGVIQSPRHLIKEKRETATLKCYPIPRHDTVYWYQQGPGQDPQFLISFYEKMQSDKGSIPDRFSAQQFSDYHSELNMSSLELGDSALYFCASSLTLVNEQFFGPGTRLTVL.

The chain uses TRBV5-1 and TRBJ1-1; TRBD1 matches 9 bases. This CDR3 has 14 amino acids. V lost 4 bases and J lost 7; bases outside the gene matches: 8. Per the germline V gene, CDR1 is SGHRS and CDR2 is YFSETQ. The CDR3 coding sequence is TGCGCCAGCAGCGCGGGACAGGGCAGTTATGAAGCTTTCTTT. Its translation is CASSAGQGSYEAFF. The whole variable domain, filled in from reference TRBV5-1 and TRBJ1-1, reads KAGVTQTPRYLIKTRGQQVTLSCSPISGHRSVSWYQQTPGQGLQFLFEYFSETQRNKGNFPGRFSGRQFSNSRSEMNVSTLELGDSALYLCASSAGQGSYEAFFGQGTRLTVV.

The V gene is TRBV9, the J gene TRBJ1-2; D remains unclear. V was trimmed by 0 bases and J by 4 bases, leaving 7 bases between them. The germline V gene encodes CDR1 SGDLS and CDR2 YYNGEE. The CDR3 contains 13 residues. CDR3: CASSVGSVYGYTF. CDR3 nucleotides: TGTGCCAGCAGCGTAGGTTCGGTCTATGGCTACACCTTC.

The chain couples TRBV28 to TRBJ1-6; no reliable D call. Germline CDR1 MDHEN, CDR2 SYDVKM. This CDR3 has 12 residues. Trimming removed 6 bases at V and 8 bases at J, with 8 bases between. The CDR3 DNA is TGTGCCAGCAGACAACAAGATTCACCCCTCCACTTT. It specifies CASRQQDSPLHF.

The V call is TRBV5-6, the J call TRBJ1-1, with D uncertain. CDR3 length: 14 residues. The germline V and J ends were trimmed by 4 bases and 1 base, with 11 bases remaining between them. Germline V lookup: CDR1 SGHDT, CDR2 YYEEEE. The CDR3 DNA is TGTGCCAGCAGCCGCCGGAACAGGAACACTGAAGCTTTCTTT. Amino acids: CASSRRNRNTEAFF.

Only a few counts were recorded for this clone. The chain recombines TRBV30 with TRBJ2-7; the D gene is possibly TRBD1 (6 bases). Per germline, CDR1 GTSNPN and CDR2 SVGIG (reference sequence). The CDR3 runs 13 residues. Trimming shortened V by 2 bases and J by 3 bases, and 11 bases separated the two germline ends. The CDR3: CAWSTGFFYEQYF. The CDR3 coding sequence is TGTGCCTGGAGTACAGGGTTCTTCTACGAGCAGTACTTC. Variable domain in full (rest from reference TRBV30 and TRBJ2-7): SQTIHQWPATLVQPVGSPLSLECTVEGTSNPNLYWYRQAAGRGLQLLFYSVGIGQISSEVPQNLSASRPQDRQFILSSKKLLLSDSGFYLCAWSTGFFYEQYFGPGTRLTVT.

This chain connects TRBV6-5 to TRBJ1-1, with D uncertain. Between the trimmed V and J ends, which lost 10 bases and 0 bases, there was a span of 12 bases. The CDR3 contains 13 residues. The germline V gene encodes CDR1 MNHEY and CDR2 SVGAGI. The CDR3 DNA reads as TGTGCCACCTCGCTGCACTTGAACACTGAAGCTTTCTTT. This codes for CATSLHLNTEAFF.

This rearrangement joins TRBV2 to TRBJ1-6, with 10 positions matching TRBD1. This CDR3 is built from 12 residues. CDR1 SNHLY and CDR2 FYNNEI come from the germline V gene. V gave up 4 bases and J gave up 14 bases; unmatched junction bases: 2. The CDR3 reads CASSGDRGSLHF. DNA for the CDR3: TGTGCCAGCAGTGGGGACAGGGGATCCCTCCACTTT. Full variable domain (rest looked up from reference TRBV2 and TRBJ1-6): EPEVTQTPSHQVTQMGQEVILRCVPISNHLYFYWYRQILGQKVEFLVSFYNNEISEKSEIFDDQFSVERPDGSNFTLKIRSTKLEDSAMYFCASSGDRGSLHFGNGTRLTVT.

This clone was detected only a few times. The same CDR3 can be traced to other DNA sequences in this sample. V usage is TRBV6-2 or TRBV6-3 and J usage is TRBJ2-3, with 7 bases aligning to TRBD2. J lost 1 base, V lost 3 bases, and 7 bases had no gene match. The CDR3 runs 16 residues. CDR1 is MNHEY, CDR2 SVGEGT, per germline. The CDR3 sequence: CASSYSREGGTDTQYF. The CDR3 coding sequence is TGTGCCAGCAGTTATAGTAGGGAGGGCGGCACAGATACGCAGTATTTT.

As to this clone: Different DNA sequences within this sample yield the same CDR3. The chain employs TRBV5-1 and TRBJ2-7, with 8 bases aligning to TRBD2. Trimming cost V 2 bases and J 1 base; bases outside gene matches: 11. Germline CDR1 is SGHRS and CDR2 is YFSETQ. CDR3 size: 17 residues. CDR3 region: CASSLRGLGGGSYEQYF. CDR3 nucleotide sequence: TGCGCCAGCAGCTTAAGGGGCCTCGGGGGGGGGTCCTACGAGCAGTACTTC.

The chain is built from TRBV5-4 and TRBJ2-7, with D possibly matching TRBD1 (6 bases). CDR1 SGHNT and CDR2 YYREEE come from the germline V gene (reference sequence). The CDR3 is 14 amino acids. The germline V and J ends were trimmed by 4 bases and 2 bases, with 13 bases remaining between them. CDR3 amino acids: CASSLDSGPYEQYF. For the CDR3, the DNA is TGTGCCAGCAGCCTGGACAGCGGACCCTACGAGCAGTACTTC.

The rearrangement links TRBV6-5 to TRBJ1-4, with TRBD1 as a possible D gene (5 bases). The CDR3 covers 16 residues. The germline V gene encodes CDR1 MNHEY and CDR2 SVGAGI. Trimming took 2 bases from V and 2 from J, leaving 12 bases between them. DNA for the CDR3: TGTGCCAGCAGTTACGTGTACCGGGGGACTAATGAAAAACTGTTTTTT. Its translation: CASSYVYRGTNEKLFF.

J is TRBJ2-2 and V is TRBV29-1, with a tentative D call TRBD2 (6 bases). The V gene's germline CDR1 is SQVTM and CDR2 ANQGSEA. This CDR3 contains 12 residues. The CDR3 reads CSTGEPSGELFF. The CDR3 DNA follows: TGCAGTACGGGGGAACCCTCCGGGGAGCTGTTTTTT.

This clone has just a few counts. The V call is TRBV7-9, the J call TRBJ2-7; 12 nucleotides line up with TRBD1. Germline-derived CDR1 and CDR2 are SEHNR and FQNEAQ (reference sequence). J lost 5 bases, V lost 9 bases, and 5 bases had no gene match. CDR3 length: 13 residues. The CDR3 region has the DNA TGTGCCAGTGACGGGACAGGGGGCGACGAGCAGTACTTC. This codes for CASDGTGGDEQYF.

The rearrangement uses TRBV9 and TRBJ2-3; D not resolved. Trimming cost V 0 bases and J 0 bases, with 8 bases left between them. The CDR3 is made up of 15 amino acids. Germline V gives CDR1 SGDLS, CDR2 YYNGEE. CDR3 bases: TGTGCCAGCAGCGTAGCGACAACTAGCACAGATACGCAGTATTTT. Protein: CASSVATTSTDTQYF.

This chain links TRBV12-5 with TRBJ2-6; no reliable D call. The CDR3 has 13 residues. From germline, CDR1 is LGHNT and CDR2 FRNRAP. The V end lost 4 bases, the J end lost 1 base, and 2 bases lay between the germline ends. The CDR3 nucleotides are TGTGCTAGTGGTTCGTCTGGGGCCAACGTCCTGACTTTC. Translation gives CASGSSGANVLTF.

The rearrangement joins TRBV30 to TRBJ2-7, with a tentative D call TRBD2 (6 bases). Germline V gene data show CDR1 as GTSNPN and CDR2 as SVGIG (reference sequence). The CDR3 covers 14 residues. Between the trimmed V and J ends, which lost 2 bases and 4 bases, there was a span of 15 bases. The CDR3 is CAWSTGGIGYEQYF. In nucleotides, the CDR3 is TGTGCCTGGAGTACAGGCGGGATCGGGTACGAGCAGTACTTC.

The chain carries TRBV7-9 and TRBJ2-1; 14 bases align to TRBD2. Per the germline V gene, CDR1 is SEHNR and CDR2 is FQNEAQ (reference sequence). Trimming removed 5 bases from V and 9 bases from J; junction bases left unmatched: 9. The CDR3 contains 16 residues. The CDR3: CASSAPGLAGEGEQFF. CDR3 nucleotide sequence: TGTGCCAGCAGCGCCCCGGGACTAGCGGGAGAAGGTGAGCAGTTCTTC.

The rearrangement links TRBV19 to TRBJ1-6, with unresolved D. This CDR3 is 15 amino acids long. CDR1 and CDR2 (germline): LNHDA, SQIVND (reference sequence). V was shortened by 9 bases and J by 0 bases, with 12 bases between the two germline ends. CDR3 nucleotide sequence: TGTGCCAGCCGAGACACGAGCTCCTATAATTCACCCCTCCACTTT. Translated: CASRDTSSYNSPLHF.

Only a few counts were recorded for this clone. The chain has TRBV2 and TRBJ1-1, with D possibly matching TRBD1 (6 bases). The CDR3 has 13 amino acids. Per germline, CDR1 SNHLY and CDR2 FYNNEI. V shed 6 bases and J shed 5 bases, with 13 bases lying between them. The CDR3 loop is CASSVQGPTEAFF. CDR3 DNA: TGTGCCAGCAGCGTCCAGGGGCCAACTGAAGCTTTCTTT. Looking up the rest from reference TRBV2 and TRBJ1-1 gives the full variable domain: EPEVTQTPSHQVTQMGQEVILRCVPISNHLYFYWYRQILGQKVEFLVSFYNNEISEKSEIFDDQFSVERPDGSNFTLKIRSTKLEDSAMYFCASSVQGPTEAFFGQGTRLTVV.

V usage is TRBV6-4 and J usage is TRBJ2-3; TRBD2 matches 7 bases. The CDR3 is made up of 16 amino acids. Germline assignment: CDR1 MRHNA and CDR2 SNTAGT. V dropped 6 bases and J dropped 5; count of bases not matched to a gene: 14. The CDR3 nucleotides read TGTGCCAGCAGAAGGGAACCAAGCGGGGCGGTAGATACGCAGTATTTT. Its translation is CASRREPSGAVDTQYF.

This chain joins TRBV7-9 and TRBJ2-5; D is perhaps TRBD2 (6 bases). Germline-derived CDR1 and CDR2 are SEHNR and FQNEAQ (reference sequence). Trimming shortened V by 5 bases and J by 4 bases, and 11 bases separated the two germline ends. The CDR3 consists of 13 residues. CDR3 sequence: CASSGGLRETQYF. In DNA, the CDR3 is TGTGCCAGCAGCGGAGGACTACGAGAGACCCAGTACTTC.

This clone was counted only a few times. The chain has TRBV3-1 (or the pseudogene TRBV3-2) and TRBJ1-5; no firm D call. The CDR3 has 12 amino acids. In germline, CDR1 is LGHDT, CDR2 YNNKEL (reference sequence). The V end was cut by 1 base, the J end by 7 bases, with 5 bases between. The CDR3 is CASSQGAQPQHF. In nucleotides, the CDR3 is TGTGCCAGCAGCCAAGGAGCCCAGCCCCAGCATTTT.

This sequence joins TRBV4-2 and TRBJ2-7; 7 positions agree with TRBD1. This CDR3 contains 16 residues. Germline V CDR1 and CDR2: LGHNA, YNFKEQ. V shed 1 base, J shed 3 bases, and the junction held 9 bases outside the gene matches. CDR3 nucleotide sequence: TGTGCCAGCAGCCAAGTCGAGGGCAGGGGGAACTACGAGCAGTACTTC. It is translated as CASSQVEGRGNYEQYF.